The clone carrying this TCR beta chain showed up just a few times. This entry comes from a study of human T cells and chemical hapten exposure. Via MiXCR, TCRdb re-called the RACE reads, giving one row per CDR3 protein. The table includes 250,000 or so distinct CDR3 sequences, roughly 8% detected once. Sample time point: pre-sensitization, week 0. The treatment: therapeutic diphenylcyclopropenone sensitization with weekly scalp DPC. Sequenced material: whole blood, taken in connection with sensitization to the hapten diphenylcyclopropenone (DPC). This clonotype was obtained from a young man with alopecia areata. Some clones in this sample may be carry-over from other donors' samples.

The CDR3, as DNA: TGTGCCAGCATATCTCCCTCATGGAGCTACGAGCAGTACGTC. Its protein product is CASISPSWSYEQYV. The J gene is TRBJ2-7, the V gene TRBV2; D ambiguous. Germline values: CDR1 SNHLY, CDR2 FYNNEI. V lost 7 bases and J 3 bases, leaving 16 bases between the germline ends. The CDR3 is 14 amino acids.